This TCR beta chain emerged from a study of beta chain features in type 1 diabetes. On the study more broadly: Sorted cell examination encompassed roughly 110 million cells across all samples. Study-wide points: Compared to healthy donors, patients appeared to have naive, central memory and Treg TCRB repertoires that were more alike. Among patients with Type 1 diabetes, TCRB CDR3s were moderately but significantly shorter in every one of the four CD4+ subsets.

All of the isolated RNA was reverse transcribed, so expressed TCRB transcripts were sequenced. Naive, central memory and regulatory T cell samples averaged around 3.5 million immunoSEQ reads each. Clones were read by immunoSEQ multiplex PCR, and TCRdb kept only the in-frame ones, dropping some. The profile covers some 330,000 clones, with roughly 12% appearing a single time and around 0.01% taken by the ten largest. Sorted CD4+ subsets: naive, central memory, regulatory, stem cell-like memory (CD45RO/CCR7/CD25/CD127/CD95/CD27 panel). Remarks on this clone: The antigen is undetermined.

Material for sequencing was naive CD4+ T cells from blood. The origin of this receptor is a woman younger than 35 with type 1 diabetes.

This chain's CDR3 is CASSLALPDGYTF. CDR3 nucleotide sequence: TGTGCCAGCAGCTTAGCCCTCCCGGATGGCTACACCTTC. V gene TRBV7-8 combines with J gene TRBJ1-2; D remains ambiguous. The CDR3 is made up of 13 amino acids. Germline V gives CDR1 SGHVS, CDR2 FQNEAQ. V was pared by 0 bases and J by 6 bases, with 8 bases between.